The text below deals with one T cell receptor beta chain. What this receptor recognizes is not known. The sample holds no much larger clone one base away, and base qualities are not on file. Libraries came from RT-PCR. The instrument was an Illumina HiSeq 2500. TCRdb took the public reads, trimmed them with fastp at Q25, ran MiXCR for clone calling and kept in-frame beta chains. Rows with one shared CDR3 protein collapse into an entry with the most common genes and DNA. Within this sample are around 500,000 distinct CDR3 sequences, with approximately 9.9% of them counted one time only. Together, the top ten hold over 9.5% of the sample. The data were obtained in a study of response to subunit inactivated influenza vaccine (dated by TCRdb to between 2018 and 2020). Broadly, across the study: The study used deep quantitative T cell receptor repertoire profiling to track responses to a trivalent subunit inactivated influenza vaccine.

Interpreted using the paper, the time point label stands for: more than 35 days after influenza vaccine administration. Overall study results and their limits: According to the authors, only a limited number of new T cells may be recruited by each seasonal influenza vaccination.

The germline V gene yields SQVTM for CDR1 and ANQGSEA for CDR2. Trimming removed 3 bases from V and 6 bases from J; the gene matches leave 1 base unexplained. From the cysteine through the phenylalanine, the CDR3 covers 11 amino acids. Just CDR3 DNA is preserved here, 33 bases in frame from base 1. Specimen: PBMCs from blood, collected roughly 45 days after vaccination. In this chain, TRBV29-1 is recombined with TRBJ2-7; the central 8 bases match TRBD1. This clonotype was sampled from a man aged 45 to 65 who received an inactivated influenza vaccine. Donor details come from another sample of the same person, matched by shared clones. The DNA sequence follows: TGCAGCGTTGACGGACAGGGCGAGCAGTACTTC. Its translation is CSVDGQGEQYF.